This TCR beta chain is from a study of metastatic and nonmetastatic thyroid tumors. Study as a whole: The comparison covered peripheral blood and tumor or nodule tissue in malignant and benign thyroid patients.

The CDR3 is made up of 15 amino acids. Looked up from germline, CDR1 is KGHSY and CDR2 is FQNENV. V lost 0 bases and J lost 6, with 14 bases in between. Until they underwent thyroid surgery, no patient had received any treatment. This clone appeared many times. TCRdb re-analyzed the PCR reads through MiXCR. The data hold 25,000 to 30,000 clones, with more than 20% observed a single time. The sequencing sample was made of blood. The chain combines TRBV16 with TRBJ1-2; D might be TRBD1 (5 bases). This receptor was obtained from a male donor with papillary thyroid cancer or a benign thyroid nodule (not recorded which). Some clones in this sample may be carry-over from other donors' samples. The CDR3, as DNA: TGTGCCAGCAGCCAATCGATTGGGGGTGGCGATGGCTACACCTTC. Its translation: CASSQSIGGGDGYTF.